These T cell receptor beta chains were read from a single sample in a study of shared clonotypes between healthy human individuals. Profiling relied on immunoSEQ multiplex PCR, and the TCRdb table lists in-frame clones only, not all of them. Among around 640,000 clones listed, 90% to 97% were seen once. The sequencing sample was made of naive CD8+ T cells sorted from blood. The receptors here all came from a young woman in good health. Both conserved end residues are part of each CDR3. A D gene is named only where the DNA matches it firmly. The listing skips clone size in some rows; elsewhere it reads once, few, many or a size class.

J,D,V,size,CDR3,DNA
TRBJ1-2,-,TRBV20-1,few,CSARDGYGYTF,TGCAGTGCCCGCGACGGGTATGGCTACACCTTC
TRBJ2-7,-,TRBV5-8,-,CASRPARALYEQYF,TGTGCCAGCAGGCCGGCCCGGGCCCTTTACGAGCAGTACTTC
TRBJ2-7,TRBD1,TRBV28,-,CASSPQGFEQYF,TGTGCCAGCAGTCCACAGGGGTTCGAGCAGTACTTC
TRBJ2-1,TRBD2,TRBV5-1,-,CARDPGLAGGPKAQFF,TGCGCCAGGGATCCGGGACTAGCGGGAGGGCCTAAAGCGCAGTTCTTC
TRBJ2-3,-,TRBV28,-,CASSFQGLIPQYF,TGTGCCAGCAGTTTTCAAGGCCTTATCCCGCAGTATTTT
TRBJ2-7,-,TRBV29-1,-,CSAARDRAPSRGITGTSVSYEQYF,TGCAGCGCTGCCCGGGACAGGGCCCCATCGCGTGGGATAACCGGGACTAGCGTATCCTACGAGCAGTACTTC
TRBJ2-3,-,TRBV7-9,once,CATLRSGSTDTQYF,TGTGCCACCCTCAGATCGGGGAGCACAGATACGCAGTATTTT
TRBJ2-1,-,TRBV11-2,-,CASSLDWIGTGSYNEQFF,TGTGCCAGCAGCTTAGATTGGATCGGGACTGGTTCCTACAATGAGCAGTTCTTC
TRBJ2-2,TRBD1,TRBV19,-,CASRIRDRLNTGELFF,TGTGCCAGTAGGATCCGGGACAGGCTCAACACCGGGGAGCTGTTTTTT
TRBJ2-2,-,TRBV7-9,-,CASSPLATGELFF,TGTGCCAGCAGCCCGCTAGCCACCGGGGAGCTGTTTTTT
TRBJ1-4,-,TRBV7-8,-,CASSSTGRSNEKLFF,TGTGCCAGCAGTTCGACGGGGCGTTCTAATGAAAAACTGTTTTTT
TRBJ2-1,-,TRBV19,once,CASSAADSGYNEQFF,TGTGCCAGTAGCGCTGCGGACAGCGGCTACAATGAGCAGTTCTTC
TRBJ1-3,-,TRBV10-1,-,CASTPAATLSGNTIYF,TGCGCCAGCACCCCGGCGGCGACTCTCTCTGGAAACACCATATATTTT
TRBJ2-7,-,TRBV4-2,-,CASSQGGSISYEQYF,TGTGCCAGCAGCCAAGGGGGGAGCATCTCCTACGAGCAGTACTTC
TRBJ1-5,-,TRBV27,-,CASSPYTGQSNQPQHF,TGTGCCAGCAGTCCCTATACAGGACAGAGCAATCAGCCCCAGCATTTT
TRBJ2-1,TRBD2,TRBV7-3,-,CASSLLTSGINEQFF,TGTGCCAGCAGCTTATTGACTAGCGGGATCAATGAGCAGTTCTTC
TRBJ2-7,TRBD1,TRBV6-6,-,CASSYSTGGVYEQYF,TGTGCCAGCAGTTACTCGACAGGGGGGGTCTACGAGCAGTACTTC
TRBJ2-7,TRBD2,TRBV28,-,CASSFPASGGLEDEQYF,TGTGCCAGCAGTTTTCCAGCGTCGGGGGGGTTAGAGGACGAGCAGTACTTC
TRBJ2-7,-,TRBV15,-,CATSRGAPTSSYEQYF,TGTGCCACCAGCAGAGGAGCCCCGACTAGTTCCTACGAGCAGTACTTC
TRBJ1-1,TRBD1,TRBV19,-,CASSKPQGDPMNTEAFF,TGTGCCAGTAGTAAACCCCAGGGGGACCCTATGAACACTGAAGCTTTCTTT